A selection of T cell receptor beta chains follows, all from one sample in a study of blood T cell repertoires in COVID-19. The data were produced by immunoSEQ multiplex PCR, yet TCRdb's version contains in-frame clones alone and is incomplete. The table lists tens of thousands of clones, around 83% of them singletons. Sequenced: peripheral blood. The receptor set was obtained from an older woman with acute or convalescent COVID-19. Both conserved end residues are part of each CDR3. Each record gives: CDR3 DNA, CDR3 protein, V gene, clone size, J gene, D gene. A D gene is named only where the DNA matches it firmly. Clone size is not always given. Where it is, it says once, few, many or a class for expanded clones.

TGTGCCAGTAGTATTGAAATCCTCGCTACGTCTGGAAACACCATATATTTT CASSIEILATSGNTIYF TRBV19 . TRBJ1-3 .
TGTGCCAGCAGTTTAATAAGGACAGGGTCAGGGCCCCAGCATTTT CASSLIRTGSGPQHF TRBV28 . TRBJ1-5 TRBD1
TGTGCCAGCAGCTTGCAGGGTCTAGTTTCACCCCTCCACTTT CASSLQGLVSPLHF TRBV5-6 . TRBJ1-6 .
TGTGCCAGTAGTATTGGACAGGGGGCTAATAATTCACCCCTCCACTTT CASSIGQGANNSPLHF TRBV19 . TRBJ1-6 TRBD1
TGTGCCAGCAGTCCCTCGAGCACAGATACGCAGTATTTT CASSPSSTDTQYF TRBV12-3/TRBV12-4 . TRBJ2-3 .
TGTGCCAGCAGCCCCACGGCCATGGGGGGGGCGCCGGAGCTGTTTTTT CASSPTAMGGAPELFF TRBV9 . TRBJ2-2 .
TGTGCCAGCAGCAAATGGGTCGGGGGGCCAGAGACCCAGTACTTC CASSKWVGGPETQYF TRBV21-1 . TRBJ2-5 .
TGCGCCAGCAGCCCCCGGGACAGGGGCCAGACCCAGTACTTC CASSPRDRGQTQYF TRBV5-1 . TRBJ2-5 TRBD1
TGTGCCAGTAGGTTTCGCCTAGCGGGTAATGAGCAGTTCTTC CASRFRLAGNEQFF TRBV19 . TRBJ2-1 TRBD2
TGTGCAAGTCGCTCCAAAACCGGGACAGTCACAGATACGCAGTATTTT CASRSKTGTVTDTQYF TRBV12-2 . TRBJ2-3 .
TGTGCCAGCAGCTTAGGCGTTGGAAACACCATATATTTT CASSLGVGNTIYF TRBV7-9 . TRBJ1-3 .
TGTGCCAGCAGCCGTCCTCCCGGGGAGCTGTTTTTT CASSRPPGELFF TRBV3-1/TRBV3-2 . TRBJ2-2 .
TGTGCCAGCAGAGGGACAGGGAGGGCTCATGGCTACACCTTC CASRGTGRAHGYTF TRBV6-5 . TRBJ1-2 TRBD1
TGTGCCAGCAGTCGGACAGGGGGAAATGGCTACACCTTC CASSRTGGNGYTF TRBV2 . TRBJ1-2 TRBD1
TGTGCCAGCAGTGTCAATATCGGACAGGGAAGGTTCAATCAGCCCCAGCATTTT CASSVNIGQGRFNQPQHF TRBV6-1 once TRBJ1-5 TRBD1
TGTGCCTGGAGTGTACGCGGCAGTCGCGTGCGGTACTTC CAWSVRGSRVRYF TRBV30 . TRBJ2-4 .
TGTGCCAGCAGTTACTCGGGACAGTATAGCAATCAGCCCCAGCATTTT CASSYSGQYSNQPQHF TRBV6-6 . TRBJ1-5 TRBD1
TGTGCCAGCAGCGTTGACAGGGGAGGGAGCTATGGCTACACCTTC CASSVDRGGSYGYTF TRBV7-2 . TRBJ1-2 TRBD1
TGTGCCACCAGTGATCCCGGGACAGGGAGGAATGAGCAGTTCTTC CATSDPGTGRNEQFF TRBV24-1 . TRBJ2-1 TRBD1
TGCGCCAGCAGCGTGGGGACAGACTATGGCTACACCTTC CASSVGTDYGYTF TRBV5-1 . TRBJ1-2 TRBD1
TGTGCCAGCTCACCAAGGTACAGTGGATACGAGCAGTACTTC CASSPRYSGYEQYF TRBV18 . TRBJ2-7 .
TGTGCCAGCAGTGCGGGGGGGTCCTACAATGAGCAGTTCTTC CASSAGGSYNEQFF TRBV6-4 . TRBJ2-1 TRBD2
TGTGCCAGCAGCCAAAACCCCGGACAGGGGGCAGGCTACGAGCAGTACTTC CASSQNPGQGAGYEQYF TRBV3-1/TRBV3-2 . TRBJ2-7 TRBD1
TGTGCCAGCAGCTTAGGGGGACACGGGAACACTGAAGCTTTCTTT CASSLGGHGNTEAFF TRBV7-9 . TRBJ1-1 .
TGTGCCAGCAGTGAAGGGCAGGCTGGTTACGGCTACACCTTC CASSEGQAGYGYTF TRBV2 . TRBJ1-2 .
TGTGCCAGCAGTCCCGGGACAGGGTCCGGAAACACCATATATTTT CASSPGTGSGNTIYF TRBV6-5 once TRBJ1-3 TRBD1
TGTGCCAGCAGTGTTAACTCTGGAAACACCATATATTTT CASSVNSGNTIYF TRBV12-3/TRBV12-4 . TRBJ1-3 .
TGTGCCAGCAGCTTGGCCCGGAACACTGAAGCTTTCTTT CASSLARNTEAFF TRBV5-6 . TRBJ1-1 .
TGTGCCAGCAGCGTAACCCCGACATCCTCCTACGAGCAGTACTTC CASSVTPTSSYEQYF TRBV9 . TRBJ2-7 .
TGTGCCAGCAGCATGGAGGGACTAGCGGTCGACGAGCAGTACTTC CASSMEGLAVDEQYF TRBV5-5 . TRBJ2-7 TRBD2
TGTGCCTGCATTGTCGCGTACTATGGCTACACCTTC CACIVAYYGYTF TRBV30 . TRBJ1-2 .
TGTGCCAGCAGTGCTAACCAGCCGGGACTTAACTATGGCTACACCTTC CASSANQPGLNYGYTF TRBV6-1 . TRBJ1-2 .
TGTGCCAGCAGTGTAGGACAGAATAATTCACCCCTCCACTTT CASSVGQNNSPLHF TRBV6-6 . TRBJ1-6 .
TGTGCCAGCAGCTTAGATGGAGTTACCCTCCCGGATTCACCCCTCCACTTT CASSLDGVTLPDSPLHF TRBV11-2 . TRBJ1-6 .
TGTGCCAGCAGGAGGGGGACAGGGGGCGCTTACGAGCAGTACTTC CASRRGTGGAYEQYF TRBV2 . TRBJ2-7 TRBD1
TGTGCCAGTAGTAATGATCCCACTACCAACTATGGCTACACCTTC CASSNDPTTNYGYTF TRBV19 few TRBJ1-2 .
TGCGCCAGCAGCTCCGGCGAAGGGACAGGGGGTCAGCCCCAGCATTTT CASSSGEGTGGQPQHF TRBV5-1 . TRBJ1-5 TRBD1
TGCGCCAGCAGAACCGGGACAGGGGGCTACGAGCAGTACTTC CASRTGTGGYEQYF TRBV5-1 . TRBJ2-7 TRBD1
TGTGCCAGCAGCCCAGGTCAGGCTTCTGGAAACACCATATATTTT CASSPGQASGNTIYF TRBV3-1/TRBV3-2 . TRBJ1-3 .
TGCGCCAGCAGCTTGGAAATGGGAGGGAACGGCTACACCTTC CASSLEMGGNGYTF TRBV5-1 . TRBJ1-2 .
TGCAGTGGAGGGATGACAGATACGCAGTATTTT CSGGMTDTQYF TRBV29-1 . TRBJ2-3 .
TGTGCCAGTAAGACTAGCGGGGGCTACACAGATACGCAGTATTTT CASKTSGGYTDTQYF TRBV19 once TRBJ2-3 TRBD2
TGTGCCAGCAGCCCTGGGACAGGACGTAGCAATCAGCCCCAGCATTTT CASSPGTGRSNQPQHF TRBV7-8 once TRBJ1-5 TRBD1
TGTGCCAGAAGCTTGGAGGAGGGGACCGAGAAAATTTTCGGCACTGAAGCTTTCTTT CARSLEEGTEKIFGTEAFF TRBV5-3 . TRBJ1-1 .
TGTGCCAGCAGTTTTGGGGCTTCTAAATATACGCAGTATTTT CASSFGASKYTQYF TRBV27 . TRBJ2-3 .
TGCGCCAGCAGCTACCAGGGGGCAAGGGATGAAAAACTGTTTTTT CASSYQGARDEKLFF TRBV4-1 . TRBJ1-4 TRBD1
TGCGCCAGCAGCTTGGGGTCTCTGGGCCGGGAGACCCAGTACTTC CASSLGSLGRETQYF TRBV5-1 . TRBJ2-5 .
TGCGCCAGCAGCCCGGGACAGGGGGCGGACACCATATATTTT CASSPGQGADTIYF TRBV5-1 . TRBJ1-3 TRBD1
TGTGCCAGTAGTACAACTCTATCTAGCGGGGGGTCGCGGGAGCAGTACTTC CASSTTLSSGGSREQYF TRBV19 . TRBJ2-7 TRBD2
TGTGCCACCAGTTCTGGTCAGGGGGCTTCAGGTGGCTACACCTTC CATSSGQGASGGYTF TRBV24-1 . TRBJ1-2 TRBD1
TGTGCCAGCGGGAGGGGAGGGGATTCACCCCTCCACTTT CASGRGGDSPLHF TRBV7-3 . TRBJ1-6 .
TGTGCCAGCAGTGCTAACAGGGGTATGAACACTGAAGCTTTCTTT CASSANRGMNTEAFF TRBV7-9 . TRBJ1-1 TRBD1